This T cell receptor beta chain derives from a study of shared clonotypes between healthy human individuals (dated by TCRdb to 2020 to 2022). Regarding the research as a whole: A couple of women and three men aged 18 to 49 years were included in the cohort. For each donor, CD4 naive and CD4 memory were each given three plates, CD8 naive was given two plates, and CD8 memory was given one plate. To estimate repertoire size and how much clonotype sharing occurs between individuals, the study deeply sequenced the blood TCR repertoires of several healthy adults. To increase sequencing depth and limit assay-specific biases, TCR repertoire library preparation and sequencing were carried out by different laboratories using diverse techniques. Leukapheresis yielded between about 0.85 and 10 billion PBMCs per donor. The research as a whole found: Naive subsets generally had larger estimated clonotype richness than memory subsets. Across a few donors, approximately 5% of naive CD4, over 3% of naive CD8, 2% to 2.5% of memory CD4, and about 0.44% of memory CD8 clonotypes were shared. Only blood was sampled, and tissue TCR repertoires likely differ from those in blood. Pairwise subsampling led to the expectation that sequencing depth would affect the degree of clonotype sharing among donors. Because the study included a small number of donors, the genetic and exposure-history diversity represented was limited. Even with the large sequencing depth, rarefaction of the sorted-subset datasets indicated that sequencing was incomplete. Clonotypes shared by all four sorted-subset donors showed higher generation probabilities than non-shared clonotypes.

The donors were healthy, HIV-negative adults with no recently reported acute infections or vaccinations. All donors were Caucasian adults living in Nashville, Tennessee, USA. CD4+ T cells were enriched by magnetic negative selection; naive cells were then positively selected on CD45RA, and the negative fraction formed the memory subset. Blood was obtained by leukapheresis, after which PBMCs were separated by Ficoll-Histopaque density gradient centrifugation and cryopreserved in liquid nitrogen vapor phase. Purity and quantity of every magnetically sorted T cell population were checked by analytical flow cytometry. Each sorted fraction had its genomic DNA isolated and then quantified by UV absorbance on a Nanodrop 2000c. For this chain, trimming is 3 bases at the V end and 3 bases at the J end, and the number of junction bases without a gene match is 6. The CDR3 goes from the cysteine to the phenylalanine over 15 residues. The sequence is cut down to CDR3 DNA, 45 bases in frame from base 1. From a lookup of the germline V gene, CDR1 and CDR2 are LGHNA and YSLEER.

TCR CDR3 regions were amplified from genomic DNA by multiplex PCR using the deep immunoSEQ assay. Extracted genomic DNA from each cell subset was distributed evenly across all wells of several immunoSEQ 96-well plates, and each plate was treated as a replicate. For sorted subsets, each replicate PCR was loaded with 150 to 250 ng genomic DNA, equivalent to 30,000 to 35,000 T cell genomes. The purified libraries were quantified using a Qubit 3.0 fluorometer, sized with a Bioanalyzer 2100, and then quantified again using the KAPA Library Quantification kit. A separate single-read 150-cycle Illumina NextSeq 550 flow cell was used to sequence each immunoSEQ 96-well plate. As for the authors' bioinformatics: Because only junctional sequences without quality scores were contained in the immunoSEQ output, filtering matching that applied to full-length reads could not be performed. Sequences were annotated with PyIR, a Python wrapper for IgBLAST v1.9, and V/J genes and CDR3 were assigned using IMGT germline references. Reads were removed for weak V/J assignments (E-value above 1e-6), missing CDR3, stop codons, out-of-frame junctions, or ambiguous translated residues. V3J clonotypes were defined as sequences sharing the same inferred V gene, J gene, and CDR3 amino acid sequence. To compute the percentage overlap between repertoires, the number of shared unique clonotypes was divided by the size of the smaller repertoire. Repertoire richness was assessed with RTK rarefaction, the Chao1 estimator, and Recon v2.1 estimates of unobserved clonotypes. Generation probabilities were computed with OLGA for all TCRbeta clonotypes obtained by the gDNA method from a few donors. TCRdb provides this immuneACCESS table in a form limited to in-frame rearrangements. Some clones are lacking; in checked studies, under half of them reflect an unresolved V gene, and why the rest are absent is not known. Clone size and V and J calls were adopted from that table, with D and trimming inferred from the DNA. Present in this sample are millions of clones, 85% to 95% of which were seen just once. The leading ten clones occupy more than 0.1% of the sample.

About this clone: Its antigen is currently not known. There are no base qualities to consult, and no much larger clone falls within one base.

The rearrangement combines TRBV4-3 with TRBJ2-7; TRBD2 lines up with 9 middle nucleotides. The receptor comes from a man between 18 and 29 years old in good health. Sequencing input: naive CD4+ T cells sorted from blood. In the paper's terms, the cell subset or site label means: CD45RA+ positively selected. The CDR3 protein is CASSQVAGVHYEQYF. The sequenced DNA: TGCGCCAGCAGCCAGGTAGCGGGAGTACACTACGAGCAGTACTTC.